A selection of T cell receptor beta chains follows, all from one sample in a study of CD8+ T cells in alopecia areata. Produced via immunoSEQ multiplex PCR; TCRdb's table is partial and in-frame only. The sample shows tens of thousands of clones, 29% of them seen only once. The input for sequencing was CD8+ T cells sorted from blood, taken at week 4, from a patient treated with tofacitinib. All receptors derive from a human donor with alopecia areata. CDR3s include the opening cysteine and the closing phenylalanine or tryptophan. D genes are given only for firm matches.

V: TRBV7-9
D: .
CDR3: CASSFPDTQYF

V: TRBV30
D: .
CDR3: CAWSVRGYEQYF

V: TRBV29-1
D: .
CDR3: CSVEDPNVTMNTEAFF

V: TRBV28
D: TRBD2
CDR3: CASSSTSGGNEQFF

V: TRBV9
D: .
CDR3: CASSVGDGVGDIQYF

V: TRBV6-1
D: .
CDR3: CASSDRQRGTGELFF

V: TRBV6-5
D: TRBD2
CDR3: CASRLTSGNTGELFF

V: TRBV5-6
D: .
CDR3: CASSLAGQPQHF

V: TRBV5-1
D: .
CDR3: CASSFARGSYEQYF

V: TRBV4-1
D: .
CDR3: CASSRGRNQPQHF

V: TRBV19
D: .
CDR3: CASSTGTPNTEAFF

V: TRBV30
D: .
CDR3: CAWSVTSGNGQPQHF

V: TRBV29-1
D: .
CDR3: CSVQADTADGYTF

V: TRBV29-1
D: .
CDR3: CSAASVYGYTF

V: TRBV30
D: .
CDR3: CAWGDNNEQFF

V: TRBV5-6
D: .
CDR3: CASSLWDAGELFF

V: TRBV19
D: .
CDR3: CASSLIGGELYEQYF

V: TRBV10-3
D: TRBD2
CDR3: CASPISGASSYNEQFF

V: TRBV27
D: .
CDR3: CASSLRRTPTDTQYF

V: TRBV29-1
D: .
CDR3: CSAGQHNEQFF

V: TRBV29-1
D: TRBD1
CDR3: CSVTGGYTGELFF

V: TRBV29-1
D: .
CDR3: CSVVKASGELFF

V: TRBV2
D: .
CDR3: CASRDTYEQYF

V: TRBV5-6
D: TRBD1
CDR3: CASISGTAWNEQYF

V: TRBV9
D: TRBD2
CDR3: CASSVELAGGRNYEQYF

V: TRBV4-1
D: TRBD2
CDR3: CASSQWSGDYEQYF

V: TRBV5-1
D: .
CDR3: CASSLVGSSYEQYF

V: TRBV7-9
D: TRBD2
CDR3: CAQTSGGAAEQFF

V: TRBV6-5
D: .
CDR3: CASSYYGPSYGYEQFF

V: TRBV29-1
D: .
CDR3: CSAFLGYGYTF

V: TRBV29-1
D: .
CDR3: CSVERRTSYNEQFF

V: TRBV4-1
D: TRBD2
CDR3: CASSQGGETQYF

V: TRBV29-1
D: .
CDR3: CSVVRERSYEQYF

V: TRBV29-1
D: .
CDR3: CSATGTENSYNEQFF

V: TRBV6-6
D: .
CDR3: CASSYQPPTGYGYTF

V: TRBV13
D: .
CDR3: CASSLGTSGYTF

V: TRBV15
D: .
CDR3: CATSLGASAKETQYF

V: TRBV29-1
D: .
CDR3: CSVPTGHFYGYTF

V: TRBV13
D: .
CDR3: CASSLGRGAGELFF

V: TRBV7-9
D: .
CDR3: CASIDLGGVLTF

V: TRBV29-1
D: TRBD1
CDR3: CSVDLRGQGFSSGANVLTF

V: TRBV29-1
D: .
CDR3: CSVEWYYTGELFF

V: TRBV25-1
D: .
CDR3: CASSDGETYGYTF

V: TRBV23-1
D: .
CDR3: CASSGTGEETQYF

V: TRBV7-9
D: .
CDR3: CASSLGSRPEAFF

V: TRBV10-3
D: .
CDR3: CAITASISGHEQFF

V: TRBV11-2
D: .
CDR3: CASSPGANYGYTF

V: TRBV7-9
D: .
CDR3: CASLRPGSSYNEQFF

V: TRBV25-1
D: .
CDR3: CASGSSRDF

V: TRBV19
D: TRBD1
CDR3: CASSTGTGAEAFF